This T cell receptor (beta chain) was profiled in a study of cytomegalovirus exposure and HLA in healthy donors. The PCR employed 60 Vbeta primers together with 13 Jbeta primers. Method: immunoSEQ multiplex PCR; TCRdb's copy keeps in-frame clones and lacks some. The repertoire consists of under 200,000 clones, with approximately 71% occurring once and the leading ten covering 4% to 5.5%. Trimming took 2 bases from V and 17 from J, leaving 10 bases between them. This CDR3 spans 11 amino acids. The V gene's germline CDR1 is SGHTA and CDR2 FQGNSA. The rearrangement uses TRBV7-2 and TRBJ1-6; D unclear. Source material: PBMCs. This receptor was obtained from a woman between 18 and 30 years old in good health and CMV-seropositive. CDR3 sequence: CASSLLAEVHF. CDR3 DNA sequence: TGTGCCAGCAGCTTACTAGCAGAAGTCCACTTT. Full variable domain (remainder filled in from reference TRBV7-2 and TRBJ1-6): GAGVSQSPSNKVTEKGKDVELRCDPISGHTALYWYRQSLGQGLEFLIYFQGNSAPDKSGLPSDRFSAERTGGSVSTLTIQRTQQEDSAVYLCASSLLAEVHFGNGTRLTVT.